The 20 T cell receptor beta chains reported below all come from one sample, sequenced in a study of T cell repertoires in cytomegalovirus infection. TCRdb re-analysed the reads in MiXCR, keeping a single row per CDR3 protein. The top ten hold approximately 14% of the sample, which has fewer than 300,000 distinct CDR3 sequences, about 23% seen once. The sample taken for sequencing was PBMCs. The receptors originated from a human donor in good health (CMV status not recorded). Some clones in this sample may be carry-over from other donors' samples.

The chain joins TRBV6-2 or TRBV6-3 to TRBJ2-7; TRBD1 agrees at 9 bases. In germline, CDR1 is MNHEY, CDR2 SVGEGT. V lost 5 bases to trimming and J lost 6 bases; unmatched junction nucleotides: 2. CDR3 length equals 12 residues. The CDR3: CASSRTGVEQYF. In DNA form, the CDR3 reads TGTGCCAGCAGTAGGACAGGGGTCGAGCAGTACTTC.

Only one count was recorded for this clonotype. This chain joins TRBV2 and TRBJ2-7; D possibly corresponds to TRBD2 (6 bases). V shed 4 bases and J shed 0 bases, with 10 bases lying between them. The CDR3 loop spans 14 amino acids. Germline values: CDR1 SNHLY, CDR2 FYNNEI. CDR3 sequence (DNA): TGTGCCAGCAGTGCTAGCGAACTCTCCTACGAGCAGTACTTC. This encodes CASSASELSYEQYF.

The chain combines TRBV11-2 with TRBJ2-1; 8 nucleotides align to TRBD2. Germline loops: CDR1 SGHAT, CDR2 FQNNGV. J gave up 8 bases and V 5 bases, and 5 bases lay outside the gene matches. The CDR3 runs 13 residues. In DNA, the CDR3 is TGTGCCAGCAGCACCGGACTAGCCCATGAGCAGTTCTTC. This gives the protein CASSTGLAHEQFF.

This chain links TRBV28 with TRBJ2-2, with 7 bases identical to TRBD2. The CDR3 is 14 amino acids. The germline CDR1 and CDR2 sequences are MDHEN and SYDVKM. With 8 bases clipped from V and 6 bases from J, the junction kept 9 bases outside the gene matches. CDR3 sequence: CASLYSGAPGELFF. In nucleotides, the CDR3 is TGTGCCAGCCTATACAGCGGGGCCCCCGGGGAGCTGTTTTTT.

The chain carries TRBV7-2 and TRBJ2-7, with D uncertain. The CDR3 runs 19 residues. CDR1 is SGHTA and CDR2 is FQGNSA in the germline V gene. V lost 6 bases, J lost 4 bases, and 31 bases lay in between. CDR3 residues: CASRFILRYLKPLGYEQYV. The DNA of the CDR3 is TGTGCCAGCAGGTTTATTTTGCGGTACTTAAAACCCCTCGGGTACGAGCAGTACGTC.

This clonotype turned up a few times. The chain carries TRBV4-3 and TRBJ2-7; 8 bases match TRBD2. The CDR3 consists of 16 residues. Trimming removed 0 bases from V and 4 bases from J; junction bases left unmatched: 8. Germline V gives CDR1 LGHNA, CDR2 YSLEER. CDR3 protein: CASSQDRSSGEYEQYF. CDR3 in DNA: TGCGCCAGCAGCCAAGATCGGAGTAGCGGGGAGTACGAGCAGTACTTC.

J is TRBJ1-5 and V is TRBV18; 7 bases agree with TRBD1. The CDR3 is made up of 18 amino acids. J lost 0 bases, V lost 0 bases, and 8 bases had no gene match. CDR1 is KGHSH, CDR2 LQKENI, per germline. The CDR3 region has the DNA TGTGCCAGCTCACCACCGGGGGGACAGTCGTATAGCAATCAGCCCCAGCATTTT. Its protein is CASSPPGGQSYSNQPQHF.

This chain uses TRBV4-3 with TRBJ2-1, with 9 bases lining up with TRBD1. V gave up 0 bases and J gave up 0 bases; unmatched junction bases: 9. CDR3 length: 19 amino acids. Germline CDR1 and CDR2: LGHNA and YSLEER. As DNA, the CDR3 is TGCGCCAGCAGCCAAGAGGCGCCTCTGACAGGGGGCTCCTACAATGAGCAGTTCTTC. It encodes CASSQEAPLTGGSYNEQFF.

The chain employs TRBV29-1 and TRBJ2-1; D ambiguous. The CDR3 has 12 residues. V dropped 3 bases and J dropped 2 bases, with 5 bases sitting between them. Germline assignment: CDR1 SQVTM and CDR2 ANQGSEA. The CDR3 region has the DNA TGCAGCGTTGATGGCCCCTACAATGAGCAGTTCTTC. It specifies CSVDGPYNEQFF.

This clonotype was picked up many times. The rearrangement uses TRBV7-2 and TRBJ2-7, with D possibly matching TRBD2 (5 bases). Per the germline V gene, CDR1 is SGHTA and CDR2 is FQGNSA. The CDR3 consists of 15 residues. V shed 3 bases and J shed 2 bases, with 14 bases lying between them. CDR3 amino acids: CASSFQATTPYEQYF. The CDR3 coding sequence is TGTGCCAGCAGCTTCCAAGCGACTACCCCCTACGAGCAGTACTTC.

Comments on this clonotype: A read error may explain this, as a much larger clone is one base away. The chain carries TRBV7-2 and TRBJ1-5; no reliable D call. Germline V gene sequence: CDR1 SGHTA, CDR2 FQGNSA. V shed 2 bases and J shed 4 bases, with 9 bases lying between them. The CDR3 covers 14 residues. The CDR3 is CASSLKEGNQPQHF. The CDR3 bases are TGTGCCAGCAGCTTAAAGGAAGGGAATCAGCCCCAGCATTTT.

The gene calls are TRBV19 and TRBJ2-3; TRBD2 aligns across 7 bases. The junction had 11 bases not matched to a gene; V was cut back by 5 bases and J by 3 bases. The CDR3 is 16 residues long. Germline V gives CDR1 LNHDA, CDR2 SQIVND (reference sequence). CDR3: CASSSFRRENTDTQYF. The CDR3 DNA follows: TGTGCCAGTAGTTCCTTCCGGCGGGAGAATACAGATACGCAGTATTTT. Looking up the rest from reference TRBV19 and TRBJ2-3 gives the full variable domain: DGGITQSPKYLFRKEGQNVTLSCEQNLNHDAMYWYRQDPGQGLRLIYYSQIVNDFQKGDIAEGYSVSREKKESFPLTVTSAQKNPTAFYLCASSSFRRENTDTQYFGPGTRLTVL.

J is TRBJ2-5 and V is TRBV20-1; D is unclear. CDR1 and CDR2 from the germline V gene are DFQATT and SNEGSKA (reference sequence). This CDR3 spans 14 amino acids. V dropped 1 base and J dropped 0 bases, with 9 bases sitting between them. CDR3 residues: CSARVLGYQETQYF. DNA of the CDR3: TGCAGTGCTAGAGTTCTTGGCTACCAAGAGACCCAGTACTTC.

This clonotype has only a few counts. V usage is TRBV7-2 and J usage is TRBJ2-7; D not certain. CDR1 and CDR2 from the germline V gene are SGHTA and FQGNSA. Trimming removed 0 bases from V and 0 bases from J, with 15 bases in between. The CDR3 covers 17 residues. CDR3 DNA: TGTGCCAGCAGCTTAGCTAATCGGGCGGTAGACTCCTACGAGCAGTACTTC. Translation gives CASSLANRAVDSYEQYF.

This clonotype was counted only a few times. The DNA of the CDR3 is TGCAGCGTTGGCGAGGGAAACATTCAGTACTTC. It codes for CSVGEGNIQYF. The chain couples TRBV29-1 to TRBJ2-4; D is possibly TRBD2 (5 bases). There are 11 residues in the CDR3. Germline CDR1 SQVTM, CDR2 ANQGSEA. The V end lost 4 bases, the J end lost 6 bases, and 7 bases lay between the germline ends.

Remarks on this clonotype: A read error may account for a junction end that differs from germline. The CDR3 nucleotides read TGCAGGCCGGGACTAGAGTACAGTGAGCAGTTCTTC. This gives the protein CRPGLEYSEQFF. The rearrangement joins TRBV20-1 to TRBJ2-1, with TRBD2 matching 8 bases. CDR1 and CDR2 from the germline V gene are DFQATT and SNEGSKA (reference sequence). The CDR3 contains 12 residues.

The chain uses TRBV12-3 or TRBV12-4 and TRBJ2-3; 11 nucleotides line up with TRBD1. Trimming took 5 bases from V and 3 from J; bases not matched to a gene: 7. The CDR3 runs 16 residues. The CDR3 spells CASSAPGQGGTDTQYF. As DNA, the CDR3 is TGTGCCAGCAGTGCTCCGGGACAGGGGGGGACAGATACGCAGTATTTT.

This clonotype was found many times. This chain uses TRBV6-1 with TRBJ2-1, with D maybe TRBD1 (5 bases). Trimming cost V 8 bases and J 4 bases, with 18 bases left between them. Germline V CDR1 and CDR2: MNHNS, SASEGT. The CDR3 is made up of 15 amino acids. CDR3 coding DNA: TGTGCCAGCGGACGACATAGGGGATGGTACAATGAGCAGTTCTTC. Translated: CASGRHRGWYNEQFF.

This clonotype was seen many times. The chain links TRBV7-2 to TRBJ1-2; D not resolved. The CDR3 is 14 residues long. Trimming left V 5 bases short and J 8 bases short, with 18 bases between. Germline-derived CDR1 and CDR2 are SGHTA and FQGNSA. The CDR3 region has the DNA TGTGCCAGCAGCCCCCCCGGGGTACCGAAGGGCTACACCTTC. It codes for CASSPPGVPKGYTF.

This clonotype was recorded a few times. This rearrangement joins TRBV28 to TRBJ2-6, with D perhaps TRBD2 (5 bases). V lost 2 bases, J lost 0 bases, and 11 bases lay in between. Germline CDR1 is MDHEN and CDR2 is SYDVKM. The CDR3 sequence is 17 residues long. CDR3 in DNA: TGTGCCAGCAGTTTAACCCGGGGAAGCTCTGGGGCCAACGTCCTGACTTTC. Protein: CASSLTRGSSGANVLTF.